Shown below are 16 T cell receptor beta chains from a single sample sequenced in a study of cytomegalovirus exposure and HLA in healthy donors. Assay: immunoSEQ multiplex PCR; the TCRdb copy retains only in-frame clones and omits some. Of about 84,000 clones listed, approximately 91% were seen once; the top ten hold around 2.1%. The specimen sequenced was PBMCs. These TCRs come from a man aged 25 to 40 in good health and CMV-seronegative.

The rearrangement joins TRBV19 to TRBJ2-1, with 9 nucleotides matching TRBD1. J lost 7 bases, V lost 2 bases, and 9 bases had no gene match. This CDR3 is 16 amino acids long. The germline gives CDR1 LNHDA, CDR2 SQIVND (reference sequence). DNA for the CDR3: TGTGCCAGTAGTATAACCCGAGGACAGGGGAGGAATGAGCAGTTCTTC. Protein: CASSITRGQGRNEQFF. The whole variable domain, remainder taken from reference TRBV19 and TRBJ2-1, is DGGITQSPKYLFRKEGQNVTLSCEQNLNHDAMYWYRQDPGQGLRLIYYSQIVNDFQKGDIAEGYSVSREKKESFPLTVTSAQKNPTAFYLCASSITRGQGRNEQFFGPGTRLTVL.

This chain joins TRBV28 and TRBJ2-1; D is unclear. The V gene lost 3 bases and the J gene lost 8 bases, with 5 bases spanning the gap. Germline V CDR1 and CDR2: MDHEN, SYDVKM. The CDR3 consists of 11 residues. The CDR3, as DNA: TGTGCCAGCAGTTTCTTCCATGAGCAGTTCTTC. It specifies CASSFFHEQFF. The full variable domain, with the rest looked up from reference TRBV28 and TRBJ2-1, is DVKVTQSSRYLVKRTGEKVFLECVQDMDHENMFWYRQDPGLGLRLIYFSYDVKMKEKGDIPEGYSVSREKKERFSLILESASTNQTSMYLCASSFFHEQFFGPGTRLTVL.

The rearrangement links TRBV6-1 to TRBJ2-1; 11 bases match TRBD2. This CDR3 comprises 14 residues. Germline CDR1 reads MNHNS; CDR2 reads SASEGT. Trimming at V came to 6 bases and at J to 5 bases, leaving 3 bases not matched to a gene. The CDR3 loop is CASSLAGGHNEQFF. The CDR3 bases are TGTGCCAGCAGCCTAGCGGGGGGCCACAATGAGCAGTTCTTC.

The chain combines TRBV6-5 with TRBJ2-1; D is ambiguous. Trimming left V 6 bases short and J 7 bases short, with 7 bases between. Germline values: CDR1 MNHEY, CDR2 SVGAGI. The CDR3 is made up of 11 amino acids. The CDR3 coding sequence is TGTGCCAGCAGCTTACAAAATGAGCAGTTCTTC. Residues: CASSLQNEQFF.

This rearrangement joins TRBV28 to TRBJ1-2, with D possibly TRBD1 on 5 matching bases. CDR1 is MDHEN, CDR2 SYDVKM, per germline. The V and J ends lost 5 bases and 3 bases respectively, with 10 bases between them. The CDR3 length is 13 residues. The CDR3: CASSPPRDYGYTF. The CDR3 DNA follows: TGTGCCAGCAGTCCCCCCAGGGACTATGGCTACACCTTC.

J is TRBJ2-2 and V is TRBV11-2, with D tentatively TRBD1 (5 bases). This CDR3 comprises 14 residues. V was cut by 5 bases and J by 4 bases, with 11 bases left in between. Germline V lookup: CDR1 SGHAT, CDR2 FQNNGV. The CDR3 protein is CASSTRDPTGELFF. The CDR3 bases are TGTGCCAGCAGCACCAGGGATCCCACCGGGGAGCTGTTTTTT.

The CDR3 sequence: CAISESGQLSYEQYF. CDR3 nucleotide sequence: TGTGCCATCAGTGAGTCGGGACAGCTATCCTACGAGCAGTACTTC. The chain uses TRBV10-3 and TRBJ2-7; TRBD1 matches at 7 bases. CDR1 and CDR2 (germline): ENHRY, SYGVKD. V shed 0 bases and J 1 base; nucleotides not matched to a gene: 3. This CDR3 has 15 residues.

This chain connects TRBV19 to TRBJ1-2, with TRBD1 matching over 7 bases. V lost 10 bases, J lost 10 bases, and 15 bases stayed unmatched. Germline-derived CDR1 and CDR2 are LNHDA and SQIVND (reference sequence). The CDR3 contains 13 residues. CDR3 sequence: CATTKGQWGNYTF. CDR3 nucleotides: TGTGCCACAACAAAGGGACAGTGGGGTAACTACACCTTC.

This sequence joins TRBV19 and TRBJ2-1, with TRBD1 matching over 7 bases. CDR3 size: 15 residues. CDR1 LNHDA and CDR2 SQIVND come from the germline V gene (reference sequence). V was clipped by 3 bases and J by 7 bases; unmatched bases: 9. DNA for the CDR3: TGTGCCAGTAGTATTATTGGACAGGTTATTAATGAGCAGTTCTTC. Protein: CASSIIGQVINEQFF.

The rearrangement joins TRBV6-6 to TRBJ1-4; 7 bases align to TRBD1. V shed 5 bases and J 8 bases; nucleotides not matched to a gene: 5. Germline CDR1 MNHNY, CDR2 SVGAGI (reference sequence). The CDR3 runs 13 residues. DNA for the CDR3: TGTGCCAGCAGTCTCCGGGACAGCGAAAAACTGTTTTTT. It is translated as CASSLRDSEKLFF.

Only one count was recorded for this clone. This CDR3 is CATSREEAGLDGYTF. CDR3 sequence (DNA): TGTGCCACCAGCAGAGAAGAGGCGGGGCTAGATGGCTACACCTTC. The V and J genes are TRBV15 and TRBJ1-2; tentative D call: TRBD1 (5 bases). Trimming removed 0 bases from V and 6 bases from J, with 14 bases in between. The CDR3 totals 15 residues. CDR1 is LNHNV and CDR2 is YYDKDF in the germline V gene (reference sequence).

The chain uses TRBV5-4 and TRBJ2-1, with 8 bases identical to TRBD2. The V gene end was trimmed by 1 base and the J gene end by 4 bases; junction bases not matched to a gene: 13. The CDR3 is made up of 18 amino acids. Germline-derived CDR1 and CDR2 are SGHNT and YYREEE (reference sequence). CDR3 residues: CASSLNRRGAELYNEQFF. CDR3 sequence (DNA): TGTGCCAGCAGCTTGAACAGGCGGGGGGCCGAGCTGTACAATGAGCAGTTCTTC.

This chain uses TRBV30 with TRBJ1-1; tentatively, D is TRBD1 (5 bases). The CDR3 extends over 12 amino acids. The germline V and J ends were trimmed by 0 bases and 10 bases, with 12 bases remaining between them. Germline V gene lookup returns CDR1 GTSNPN and CDR2 SVGIG (reference sequence). CDR3 protein: CAWSVLGGRAFF. The CDR3 nucleotides read TGTGCCTGGAGTGTACTCGGGGGACGAGCTTTCTTT.

V usage is TRBV11-2 and J usage is TRBJ2-7, with a weak D call TRBD1 (5 bases). Germline lookup yields CDR1 SGHAT and CDR2 FQNNGV. The ends were cut back, 7 bases at V and 2 bases at J, with 24 bases in the middle. This CDR3 is built from 17 residues. Here the CDR3 reads CASTPRTFDSTTYEQYF. Written as DNA, the CDR3 is TGTGCCAGCACCCCTCGTACCTTCGACAGTACTACCTACGAGCAGTACTTC.

The V call is TRBV5-4, the J call TRBJ2-7; no reliable D call. Germline V gene data show CDR1 as SGHNT and CDR2 as YYREEE (reference sequence). The CDR3 is 13 amino acids. V lost 7 bases to trimming and J lost 2 bases, with 13 bases between them. The chain's CDR3 is CASANRDTYEQYF. CDR3 nucleotides: TGTGCCAGCGCAAATCGAGATACCTACGAGCAGTACTTC.

This clone was counted between two and nine times. This sequence joins TRBV27 and TRBJ2-6, with TRBD2 matching over 7 bases. J gave up 2 bases and V 4 bases, and 14 bases lay outside the gene matches. CDR1 MNHEY and CDR2 SMNVEV come from the germline V gene (reference sequence). This CDR3 comprises 19 residues. Written as DNA, the CDR3 is TGTGCCAGCAGTTCACCCGGGACTATAAACTTGGCTGGGGCCAACGTCCTGACTTTC. The encoded protein is CASSSPGTINLAGANVLTF.